The following is a T cell receptor beta chain sequence with its context. Its antigen has not been determined. No clone much larger than this one lies a single base away; base qualities are absent. The sample comes from a study of CD8 T cells in Susac syndrome (dated by TCRdb to about 2019). Describing the broader study: Whether CD8+ T cell activation and differentiation in Susac syndrome was antigen driven was tested using repertoire sequencing.

Trimming costs V 4 bases and J 2 bases, and their ends lie 24 bases apart. The CDR3 has 18 amino acids, counting the end cysteine and phenylalanine. The read is trimmed to its CDR3 DNA, 54 bases read in frame from base 1. Sequences MNHEY (CDR1) and SMNVEV (CDR2) are obtained from the germline V gene (reference sequence). High-throughput TCR beta sequencing profiled peripheral blood CD8+ and CD4+ T cells from healthy donors, Susac syndrome patients and multiple sclerosis patients. Healthy donors were included as age- and sex-matched controls. CD8+ TEMRA cells were enriched by FACS, while bulk CD8+ and CD4+ T cells were purified by magnetic negative isolation. Blood was collected in EDTA tubes and processed within 24 hours, with PBMCs isolated through density gradient centrifugation. PBMCs destined for TCR sequencing were cryopreserved in liquid nitrogen and later thawed in a 37 °C water bath. The sorted or isolated CD4+, CD8+ and CD8+ TEMRA cells reached a purity of at least 90%.

The study at large found these results: The study acknowledged that relatively few individuals were included in the TCR sequencing and HLA analysis.

RNA was extracted using the RNeasy kit, and about 0.45 to 1 microgram was reverse transcribed with random hexamers. TCR beta CDR3 regions were amplified with the immunoSEQ multiplex PCR assay covering 54 Vbeta and 13 Jbeta segments. PCR amplification bias was corrected using a synthetic template baseline for primer optimization and computational correction. Under the source paper's analysis protocol: Only productive sequences were kept, with reads annotated to V, D and J genes according to IMGT and analyzed in immunoSEQ Analyzer. To calculate clonality, Shannon entropy was normalized by log2 of the number of productive unique sequences and then subtracted from one. Public and private clones were assessed among the 100 most prevalent clones of each patient and control. Susac-specific clones were defined as absent from healthy and MS cohorts, 1052 published viral clones and other ImmuneACCESS disease sequences. TCRdb's own reprocessing of the public reads used fastp at Q25 and MiXCR and kept productive beta chains. For every CDR3 protein sequence, its rows merge into one entry that carries the most common genes and DNA. These V and J calls rely on TCRdb rather than the paper's analysis. The table for this sample lists 150,000 to 200,000 distinct CDR3 sequences; about 93% of them were counted only once. The ten largest make up 0.13% of the sample.

Sequencing used CD4+ T cells from PBMCs. The sequence was collected from a human donor in good health. The sequence links TRBV27 to TRBJ2-7; TRBD2 might be the D gene, on 6 matching bases. The CDR3 has the sequence CASSSPSFFEGRPYEQYF. Read as DNA, the sequence is TGTGCCAGCAGTTCTCCCTCCTTCTTCGAGGGGAGGCCCTACGAGCAGTACTTC.